This TCR beta chain was identified during a study of cytomegalovirus exposure and HLA in healthy donors. About the study: About 180 million T cells yielded 110 million or so unique TCR beta sequences in earlier analysis.

The PCR contained 60 Vbeta and 13 Jbeta primers. Method: immunoSEQ multiplex PCR; TCRdb's copy keeps in-frame clones and lacks some. The repertoire has around 99,000 clones, around 85% of them found once; the top ten carry about 2.3%. The CDR3 has 19 residues. Trimming removed 2 bases from V and 2 bases from J, with 19 bases in between. In germline, CDR1 is PRHDT, CDR2 FYEKMQ (reference sequence). This clone has a single count. Its specificity is not known. Broader study findings: About 90% or about 30% of the time was how often most TCR beta V segments were productive, according to an earlier analysis. Later analysis placed DRB1 highest and HLA-C lowest in TCR association rates, which differed by HLA locus.

V is TRBV13 and J is TRBJ2-6; D is possibly TRBD1 (5 bases). The receptor was derived from a man in his thirties or forties in good health and CMV-seronegative. The sample consisted of PBMCs. CDR3: CASSLRLGRVLPGANVLTF. CDR3 DNA: TGTGCCAGCAGCTTACGATTGGGCAGGGTCCTCCCTGGGGCCAACGTCCTGACTTTC.